Below, 22 T cell receptor beta chains from the same sample are listed, as sequenced in a study of T cells in Graves' hyperthyroidism and ophthalmopathy. RNA transcripts served as the template for amplifying TCR beta CDR3 regions. The primer set for the first-round RT-PCR of the TCR CDR3 was HTBI. Each CDR3 protein is one row after TCRdb ran MiXCR on the multiplex PCR reads. Among around 600,000 distinct CDR3 sequences listed, more than 15% were seen once. The specimen was blood. The receptors were gathered from a woman aged 25-40 years with Graves' hyperthyroidism.

In this sample, this clonotype turned up many times. The V and J genes are TRBV7-8 and TRBJ2-3, with 11 positions matching TRBD2. The CDR3 totals 15 residues. With 8 bases clipped from V and 0 bases from J, the junction kept 4 bases outside the gene matches. Germline values: CDR1 SGHVS, CDR2 FQNEAQ. CDR3 loop: CASGTSGKSTDTQYF. DNA of the CDR3: TGTGCCAGCGGGACTAGCGGCAAGAGCACAGATACGCAGTATTTT.

A note on this clonotype: Since a much larger clone is just one base distant, this may be a read error. The chain couples TRBV18 to TRBJ2-7, with D possibly matching TRBD1 (5 bases). The CDR3 contains 11 residues. CDR1 and CDR2 (germline): KGHSH, LQKENI. Trimming took 4 bases from V and 7 from J, leaving 8 bases between them. The CDR3 is CASSQQDEQYF. In DNA form, the CDR3 reads TGTGCCAGCTCACAACAGGATGAGCAGTACTTC.

This clonotype was counted many times. The chain joins TRBV20-1 to TRBJ2-7; D gene uncertain. Trimming shortened V by 5 bases and J by 5 bases, and 13 bases separated the two germline ends. The CDR3 extends over 12 amino acids. Germline V gene lookup returns CDR1 DFQATT and CDR2 SNEGSKA (reference sequence). CDR3 sequence: CSASVPTNEQYF. The CDR3 bases are TGCAGTGCTTCGGTCCCCACTAACGAGCAGTACTTC.

A few counts support this clonotype. The rearrangement joins TRBV9 to TRBJ2-3; D not certain. From germline, CDR1 is SGDLS and CDR2 YYNGEE. Trimming removed 0 bases at V and 5 bases at J, with 4 bases between. The CDR3 length is 12 residues. CDR3 sequence (DNA): TGTGCCAGCAGCGTAGAGGAAGATACGCAGTATTTT. This translates into CASSVEEDTQYF.

This clonotype has ten or more counts. This rearrangement joins TRBV7-2 to TRBJ2-7; TRBD2 matches at 11 bases. The CDR3 runs 18 residues. Germline V gene data show CDR1 as SGHTA and CDR2 as FQGNSA. With V trimmed by 2 bases and J by 3 bases, 12 bases remained unmatched. For the CDR3, the DNA is TGTGCCAGCAGCTTACGTGTGTTAGCGGGAGGGCCCCTCTACGAGCAGTACTTC. This gives the protein CASSLRVLAGGPLYEQYF.

The sample holds many counts of this clonotype. J is TRBJ2-7 and V is TRBV20-1; 10 bases are shared with TRBD2. The V segment lost 2 bases and the J segment 3 bases; nucleotides outside the gene matches: 4. The germline V gene has CDR1 DFQATT and CDR2 SNEGSKA (reference sequence). The CDR3 contains 14 residues. The CDR3 sequence: CSARRTSGDYEQYF. Here the CDR3 DNA reads TGCAGTGCTAGAAGGACTAGCGGCGACTACGAGCAGTACTTC.

This clonotype was counted ten times or more. The J gene is TRBJ1-2, the V gene TRBV30; the D gene is possibly TRBD1 (5 bases). In germline, CDR1 is GTSNPN, CDR2 SVGIG (reference sequence). V gave up 1 base and J gave up 4 bases, with 13 bases separating them. The CDR3 is made up of 14 amino acids. The chain's CDR3 is CAWSAGGRGYGYTF. In nucleotides, the CDR3 is TGTGCCTGGAGTGCCGGCGGAAGGGGCTATGGCTACACCTTC.

This clonotype was picked up many times. V is TRBV3-1 and J is TRBJ2-7; TRBD2 agrees at 9 bases. The CDR3 extends over 15 amino acids. Per the germline V gene, CDR1 is LGHDT and CDR2 is YNNKEL (reference sequence). The V and J ends lost 3 bases and 0 bases, in that order; junction bases with no gene match: 3. This CDR3 reads CASSHPAGGSYEQYF. CDR3 DNA sequence: TGTGCCAGCAGCCACCCAGCGGGGGGCTCCTACGAGCAGTACTTC.

In this sample, this clonotype turned up many times. The chain links TRBV6-2 or TRBV6-3 to TRBJ2-5; 7 nucleotides align to TRBD2. Germline V gives CDR1 MNHEY, CDR2 SVGEGT. The CDR3 has 17 amino acids. V lost 5 bases and J lost 1; bases outside the gene matches: 13. CDR3 sequence reads: CASSTFSVLAAQETQYF. For the CDR3, the DNA is TGTGCCAGCAGTACCTTCTCCGTTCTAGCGGCCCAAGAGACCCAGTACTTC.

Many counts were recorded for this clonotype. The rearrangement links TRBV20-1 to TRBJ2-7, with 10 nucleotides matching TRBD1. The CDR3 length is 16 residues. V gave up 6 bases and J gave up 0 bases; unmatched junction bases: 11. Germline CDR1 is DFQATT and CDR2 is SNEGSKA (reference sequence). The CDR3 sequence: CSARKPGQGSSYEQYF. The CDR3 DNA reads TGCAGTGCGAGAAAACCGGGACAGGGGAGCTCCTACGAGCAGTACTTC.

This clonotype was recorded a few times. The chain joins TRBV6-1 to TRBJ1-2; 9 bases line up with TRBD1. Trimming removed 6 bases from V and 8 bases from J; junction bases left unmatched: 7. Germline V gene data show CDR1 as MNHNS and CDR2 as SASEGT. This CDR3 has 13 amino acids. The CDR3 DNA reads as TGTGCCAGCAGCACAACAGGGGGCCGGGGCTACACCTTC. This translates into CASSTTGGRGYTF.

This clonotype occurred a few times. The chain joins TRBV6-1 to TRBJ2-7; TRBD2 aligns across 8 bases. The CDR3 consists of 16 residues. In germline, CDR1 is MNHNS, CDR2 SASEGT. V lost 4 bases, J lost 0 bases, and 8 bases stayed unmatched. This CDR3 is CASSGREGGLSYEQYF. The CDR3 DNA follows: TGTGCCAGCAGTGGCCGGGAGGGAGGCCTCTCCTACGAGCAGTACTTC.

This clonotype was counted many times. The chain has TRBV4-1 and TRBJ1-1; no definite D call. Germline loops: CDR1 MGHRA, CDR2 YSYEKL. The ends were cut back, 0 bases at V and 2 bases at J, with 10 bases in the middle. CDR3 length: 15 amino acids. CDR3 in amino acids: CASSQESAGNTEAFF. CDR3 DNA: TGCGCCAGCAGCCAAGAATCGGCGGGTAACACTGAAGCTTTCTTT.

This clonotype has only a few counts. Given a much more abundant clone one base away, this may be a read error. The V gene is TRBV12-3 or TRBV12-4, the J gene TRBJ1-1, with D uncertain. The CDR3 has 13 residues. This CDR3 reads CASGFGPNTEAFF. The CDR3 DNA reads as TGTGCCAGCGGTTTTGGGCCGAACACTGAAGCTTTCTTT.

This clonotype was detected many times. The chain has TRBV20-1 and TRBJ2-2; D is ambiguous. The V gene lost 1 base and the J gene lost 3 bases, with 15 bases spanning the gap. CDR1 and CDR2 from the germline V gene are DFQATT and SNEGSKA (reference sequence). The CDR3 is made up of 16 amino acids. The CDR3: CSARARPPLDTGELFF. The CDR3 region has the DNA TGCAGTGCTAGAGCTCGGCCCCCTCTGGACACCGGGGAGCTGTTTTTT.

This clonotype has just a few counts. The V call is TRBV7-6, the J call TRBJ1-1, with 8 bases aligning to TRBD1. CDR1 is SGHVS and CDR2 is FNYEAQ in the germline V gene. The CDR3 loop spans 14 amino acids. V was pared by 2 bases and J by 6 bases, with 5 bases of the junction left unmatched. CDR3: CASSLTGGSPEAFF. In DNA, the CDR3 is TGTGCCAGCAGCTTAACAGGGGGTTCTCCTGAAGCTTTCTTT.

This clonotype was counted ten times or more. The V gene is TRBV7-2, the J gene TRBJ2-7; 10 bases agree with TRBD1. CDR3 length: 13 amino acids. The J segment lost 7 bases and the V segment lost 5 bases, leaving 5 bases of the junction unmatched. CDR1 is SGHTA and CDR2 is FQGNSA in the germline V gene. The CDR3 loop reads CASSRQGAGEQYF. The CDR3 DNA reads as TGTGCCAGCAGCCGACAGGGGGCCGGTGAGCAGTACTTC.

In its sample, this clonotype was seen many times. The chain carries TRBV18 and TRBJ2-7; 8 positions agree with TRBD1. V lost 7 bases to trimming and J lost 6 bases; unmatched junction nucleotides: 8. The CDR3 extends over 13 amino acids. Looked up from germline, CDR1 is KGHSH and CDR2 is LQKENI. Written as DNA, the CDR3 is TGTGCCAGCTGGGATCAGGGGGCGCGCGAGCAGTACTTC. Encoded protein: CASWDQGAREQYF. Together with reference TRBV18 and TRBJ2-7, the CDR3 gives the full variable domain: NAGVMQNPRHLVRRRGQEARLRCSPMKGHSHVYWYRQLPEEGLKFMVYLQKENIIDESGMPKERFSAEFPKEGPSILRIQQVVRGDSAAYFCASWDQGAREQYFGPGTRLTVT.

This clonotype was detected ten times or more. V and J are TRBV7-2 and TRBJ2-3; 8 bases fit TRBD2. Germline V lookup: CDR1 SGHTA, CDR2 FQGNSA. J lost 0 bases, V lost 2 bases, and 10 bases had no gene match. This CDR3 has 18 amino acids. CDR3 loop: CASSLRGSGIPSTDTQYF. As DNA, the CDR3 is TGTGCCAGCAGCTTACGTGGTAGCGGGATTCCTAGCACAGATACGCAGTATTTT.

This clonotype has at least ten counts. This rearrangement joins TRBV12-3 or TRBV12-4 to TRBJ2-3, with 9 bases matching TRBD2. This CDR3 spans 18 amino acids. Losses at the gene ends were 6 bases for V and 4 bases for J; bases not matched to a gene: 17. In DNA, the CDR3 is TGTGCCAGCAGCTCCCCTGCGGGTAGCGGGAGTTATGCAGATACGCAGTATTTT. Translated, it gives CASSSPAGSGSYADTQYF.

This clonotype occurred many times. The chain couples TRBV27 to TRBJ2-7; 9 nucleotides line up with TRBD1. V shed 6 bases and J 5 bases; nucleotides not matched to a gene: 11. Germline lookup yields CDR1 MNHEY and CDR2 SMNVEV (reference sequence). The CDR3 length is 15 residues. The CDR3 here is CASRAGTGSWDEQYF. In DNA, the CDR3 is TGTGCCAGCAGGGCCGGGACAGGGAGTTGGGACGAGCAGTACTTC.

This clonotype has a count of ten or more. The chain has TRBV5-1 and TRBJ2-1, with a possible D match to TRBD1 (5 bases). From germline, CDR1 is SGHRS and CDR2 YFSETQ. The CDR3 is 13 residues long. Between the trimmed V and J ends, which lost 4 bases and 5 bases, there was a span of 10 bases. CDR3 sequence reads: CASSRGLNNEQFF. CDR3 sequence (DNA): TGCGCCAGCAGCAGGGGCTTAAACAATGAGCAGTTCTTC.